This T cell receptor beta chain comes out of a study of blood T cell repertoires in COVID-19. The assay was immunoSEQ multiplex PCR, and TCRdb's table has in-frame clones only and misses some. The repertoire consists of roughly 700,000 clones, with around 90% occurring once and the leading ten covering roughly 0.25%. The germline gives CDR1 SGHRS, CDR2 YFSETQ. With 2 bases clipped from V and 1 base from J, the junction kept 15 bases outside the gene matches. This CDR3 is 19 amino acids long. The clonotype was recovered from a woman younger than 35 with acute or convalescent COVID-19. The specimen was peripheral blood. V and J are TRBV5-1 and TRBJ1-2, with 9 bases fitting TRBD1. CDR3 sequence (DNA): TGCGCCAGCAGCTTTATAAACAGGGGGCCGGGCTACCTTAACTATGGCTACACCTTC. It encodes CASSFINRGPGYLNYGYTF.